Listed below are T cell receptor beta chains from one sample, sequenced in a study of blood T cell repertoires in COVID-19. Clones were sequenced by immunoSEQ multiplex PCR, and TCRdb holds only the in-frame ones, with some missing. The top ten hold around 4.6% of the sample, which has under 300,000 clones, nearly 90% seen once. The sequencing sample was made of peripheral blood. These receptors were taken from a woman aged 40 to 50 who had recovered from COVID-19. CDR3s include the opening cysteine and the closing phenylalanine or tryptophan. The order of the fields is J gene, V gene, clone size, D gene, CDR3 DNA, CDR3 protein. D genes are given only for firm matches. Clone sizes are given selectively: once, few, many, or a class where the clone is expanded.

j_call: TRBJ2-5
v_call: TRBV3-1/TRBV3-2
clone_size: -
d_call: TRBD2
cdr3_nt: TGTGCCAGCAGCCATGGACTAGCACAGACCCAGTACTTC
cdr3_aa: CASSHGLAQTQYF

j_call: TRBJ2-1
v_call: TRBV5-4
clone_size: -
d_call: TRBD2
cdr3_nt: TGTGCCAGCAGCTTGGTGCTAGCGGGGGGTTCCTACAATGAGCAGTTCTTC
cdr3_aa: CASSLVLAGGSYNEQFF

j_call: TRBJ1-6
v_call: TRBV6-5
clone_size: -
d_call: -
cdr3_nt: TGTGCCAGCAGTCCACAGGGTAATTCACCCCTCCACTTT
cdr3_aa: CASSPQGNSPLHF

j_call: TRBJ2-1
v_call: TRBV2
clone_size: -
d_call: -
cdr3_nt: TGTGCCAGCAGTGACCCCGGGAGTGGGGATAATGAGCAGTTCTTC
cdr3_aa: CASSDPGSGDNEQFF

j_call: TRBJ2-1
v_call: TRBV5-6
clone_size: few
d_call: -
cdr3_nt: TGTGCCAGCAGCTTGGAGAGTGAGCAGTTCTTC
cdr3_aa: CASSLESEQFF

j_call: TRBJ1-1
v_call: TRBV25-1
clone_size: -
d_call: -
cdr3_nt: TGTGCCAGCAGCGGCGGGGGGAACACTGAAGCTTTCTTT
cdr3_aa: CASSGGGNTEAFF

j_call: TRBJ2-2
v_call: TRBV3-1/TRBV3-2
clone_size: -
d_call: -
cdr3_nt: TGTGCCAGCAGCCAAGCCGCGAACACCGGGGAGCTGTTTTTT
cdr3_aa: CASSQAANTGELFF

j_call: TRBJ2-1
v_call: TRBV9
clone_size: -
d_call: -
cdr3_nt: TGTGCCAGCAGCTTCGCGGCGAGCTCCTACAATGAGCAGTTCTTC
cdr3_aa: CASSFAASSYNEQFF

j_call: TRBJ2-3
v_call: TRBV7-2
clone_size: -
d_call: -
cdr3_nt: TGTGCCAGCAGCCCAAAAGATACGCAGTATTTT
cdr3_aa: CASSPKDTQYF

j_call: TRBJ2-1
v_call: TRBV4-3
clone_size: -
d_call: -
cdr3_nt: TGCGCCAGCAGCCAAGACAGGTTTAACGTTGAGCAGTTCTTC
cdr3_aa: CASSQDRFNVEQFF

j_call: TRBJ2-2
v_call: TRBV5-5
clone_size: -
d_call: -
cdr3_nt: TGTGCCAGCAAGCTGATTTTCGCGAACACCGGGGAGCTGTTTTTT
cdr3_aa: CASKLIFANTGELFF

j_call: TRBJ1-2
v_call: TRBV5-1
clone_size: -
d_call: -
cdr3_nt: TGCGCCAGCACTATCACACCGGAGGGCTATGGCTACACCTTC
cdr3_aa: CASTITPEGYGYTF

j_call: TRBJ2-5
v_call: TRBV5-6
clone_size: -
d_call: -
cdr3_nt: TGTGCCAGCAGCCAGGAAGGGGGTGGGGAGACCCAGTACTTC
cdr3_aa: CASSQEGGGETQYF

j_call: TRBJ1-1
v_call: TRBV30
clone_size: -
d_call: -
cdr3_nt: TGTGCCTGGAGCAGACACAATGAAGCTTTCTTT
cdr3_aa: CAWSRHNEAFF

j_call: TRBJ2-5
v_call: TRBV27
clone_size: -
d_call: TRBD1
cdr3_nt: TGTGCCAGCAGTTTATCGGGACAGCTTCAAGAGACCCAGTACTTC
cdr3_aa: CASSLSGQLQETQYF